This TCR beta chain was found in a study of response to subunit inactivated influenza vaccine. Comments on this clonotype: This may be a read error: a much more frequent sequence differs by one nucleotide.

Germline loops: CDR1 SGHDT, CDR2 YYEEEE. This CDR3 has 14 amino acids. V dropped 4 bases and J dropped 0 bases, with 7 bases sitting between them. TCRdb called the RT-PCR reads again in MiXCR, with one record for every CDR3 protein. The sample comprises about 520,000 distinct CDR3 sequences, approximately 7.3% of which are singletons, and 10% to 15% rests with the top ten. Sequenced here: PBMCs from blood, sampled about 23 months after vaccination. The chain uses TRBV5-6 and TRBJ2-2; D remains ambiguous. This sequence was found in a man between 45 and 75 years old who received an inactivated influenza vaccine. In DNA form, the CDR3 reads TGTGCCAGCAGCCCTTACACGAACACCGGGGAGCTGTTTTTT. Protein: CASSPYTNTGELFF.